Below, 20 T cell receptor beta chains from the same sample are listed, as sequenced in a study of vaccination and CD4 T cells after COVID-19. The sample's treatment: roughly ten-day PBMC culture with coronavirus spike peptide pools or control peptides (ViraFEST assay). Once obtained from cultured CD4+ T cells, the DNA was sequenced using the Oncomine TCR Beta short-read assay. MiXCR, run by TCRdb on the PCR reads, gives a single entry per CDR3 protein. Of some 10,000 distinct CDR3 sequences listed, approximately 30% are singletons. These receptors are not linked to any known antigen. The material sequenced was CD4+ T cells from blood, cultured in vitro, taken after SARS-CoV-2 vaccination. The origin of the receptors is a human donor who had recovered from COVID-19.

CDR3 in amino acids: CASSLRDRGNEQFF. CDR3 coding DNA: TGTGCCAGCAGCTTACGGGACAGGGGTAATGAGCAGTTCTTC. The rearrangement links TRBV11-3 to TRBJ2-1, with 10 bases identical to TRBD1. The CDR3 has 14 residues. V was pared by 2 bases and J by 7 bases, with 2 bases of the junction left unmatched. Per the germline V gene, CDR1 is SGHNT and CDR2 is YENEEA.

CDR3 loop: CAIGLVEADTQYF. The CDR3 DNA reads TGTGCCATCGGGCTGGTTGAGGCAGATACGCAGTATTTT. This chain uses TRBV10-3 with TRBJ2-3, with D unclear. The V end was cut by 8 bases, the J end by 4 bases, with 13 bases between. Germline V gene lookup returns CDR1 ENHRY and CDR2 SYGVKD. The CDR3 has 13 amino acids.

V gene TRBV6-2 or TRBV6-3 combines with J gene TRBJ2-5; 7 bases fit TRBD2. CDR1 MNHEY and CDR2 SVGEGT come from the germline V gene. The CDR3 contains 16 residues. V lost 1 base to trimming and J lost 3 bases; unmatched junction nucleotides: 8. CDR3 protein: CASSYWDRTREETQYF. For the CDR3, the DNA is TGTGCCAGCAGTTACTGGGACCGGACTAGGGAAGAGACCCAGTACTTC.

The DNA for the CDR3 is TGTGCCAGTAGAACCCCAAGGGGGAATCAGCCCCAGCATTTT. Translated: CASRTPRGNQPQHF. V is TRBV19 and J is TRBJ1-5, with D perhaps matching TRBD1 (6 bases). Per germline, CDR1 LNHDA and CDR2 SQIVND (reference sequence). V was clipped by 6 bases and J by 4 bases, with 13 bases between them. The CDR3 runs 14 residues.

This clonotype was counted a few times. The rearrangement links TRBV7-2 to TRBJ2-7, with D possibly TRBD2 on 6 matching bases. Germline V gene sequence: CDR1 SGHTA, CDR2 FQGNSA. V was clipped by 1 base and J by 0 bases, with 10 bases between them. The CDR3 consists of 15 residues. CDR3 DNA: TGTGCCAGCAGCTTAGTGGCGGGGTCCTCCTACGAGCAGTACTTC. Residues: CASSLVAGSSYEQYF.

Relative to its sample, this clonotype is medium-sized. This chain uses TRBV27 with TRBJ1-5; no firm D call. V was trimmed by 3 bases and J by 4 bases, leaving 7 bases between them. The CDR3 has 13 amino acids. In germline, CDR1 is MNHEY, CDR2 SMNVEV (reference sequence). Here the CDR3 DNA reads TGTGCCAGCAGTTTCGGTCGTAATCAGCCCCAGCATTTT. Amino acid sequence: CASSFGRNQPQHF.

This rearrangement joins TRBV6-5 to TRBJ1-1, with no clear D. The CDR3 consists of 14 residues. From germline, CDR1 is MNHEY and CDR2 SVGAGI. With 0 bases removed from V and 7 bases from J, the gap between germline ends came to 12 bases. The CDR3 bases are TGTGCCAGCAGTTACTCCCCTGGTCTCTTTGAAGCTTTCTTT. It codes for CASSYSPGLFEAFF.

This clonotype was seen more than once but under ten times. This chain uses TRBV7-3 with TRBJ1-1; no definite D call. The CDR3 has 13 residues. V dropped 1 base and J dropped 1 base, with 4 bases sitting between them. Germline CDR1 and CDR2: SGHTA and FQGTGA. Here the CDR3 DNA reads TGTGCCAGCAGCTTAAATAGGAACACTGAAGCTTTCTTT. Protein: CASSLNRNTEAFF.

The chain combines TRBV20-1 with TRBJ1-5, with TRBD1 identical over 9 bases. The CDR3 runs 19 residues. Germline-derived CDR1 and CDR2 are DFQATT and SNEGSKA (reference sequence). Trimming at V came to 5 bases and at J to 0 bases, leaving 17 bases not matched to a gene. The CDR3 bases are TGCAGTGCTCGCGACCGGACAGGGGCAAAAGTTAGTAGCAATCAGCCCCAGCATTTT. Protein: CSARDRTGAKVSSNQPQHF.

The chain uses TRBV6-1 and TRBJ2-2, with TRBD1 matching over 8 bases. This CDR3 has 14 amino acids. Germline V gives CDR1 MNHNS, CDR2 SASEGT. V lost 5 bases to trimming and J lost 4 bases; unmatched junction nucleotides: 3. CDR3 loop: CASSPGTGTGELFF. CDR3 DNA sequence: TGTGCCAGCAGTCCAGGGACAGGCACCGGGGAGCTGTTTTTT.

The chain combines TRBV6-2 or TRBV6-3 with TRBJ2-7, with 10 bases identical to TRBD2. This CDR3 comprises 17 residues. Trimming cost V 2 bases and J 3 bases; bases outside gene matches: 10. Germline loops: CDR1 MNHEY, CDR2 SVGEGT. This CDR3 is CASSYGTERTSGYEQYF. DNA of the CDR3: TGTGCCAGCAGTTACGGGACAGAGCGGACTAGCGGCTACGAGCAGTACTTC.

The sample holds a few counts of this clonotype. CDR3 nucleotides: TGTGCCAGCAGCAAGCCGACAGGGAGGGTTGTCTACGAGCAGTACTTC. Translated: CASSKPTGRVVYEQYF. The V gene is TRBV21-1, the J gene TRBJ2-7; no DNA check was done on the table's D call, TRBD1. TRBV21-1 represents a pseudogene. This CDR3 spans 16 amino acids.

V is TRBV6-2 or TRBV6-3 and J is TRBJ2-7; either TRBD1 or TRBD2 may supply D (5 bases each). V lost 2 bases, J lost 9 bases, and 11 bases lay in between. The CDR3 has 12 amino acids. Germline V gene data show CDR1 as MNHEY and CDR2 as SVGEGT. The CDR3 spells CASSYTQGVQYF. CDR3 bases: TGTGCCAGCAGTTACACGCAGGGAGTGCAGTACTTC.

This clonotype showed up just a few times. The chain's CDR3 is CASSAGQGGQEQFF. CDR3 coding DNA: TGTGCCAGCAGCGCCGGACAGGGCGGACAGGAGCAGTTCTTC. The chain employs TRBV7-9 and TRBJ2-1; 8 nucleotides align to TRBD1. J gave up 10 bases and V 5 bases, and 10 bases lay outside the gene matches. CDR3 length: 14 amino acids. Germline V lookup: CDR1 SEHNR, CDR2 FQNEAQ (reference sequence).

The chain has TRBV19 and TRBJ2-3; D not certain. V was pared by 3 bases and J by 1 base, with 11 bases between. This CDR3 contains 15 residues. The germline gives CDR1 LNHDA, CDR2 SQIVND (reference sequence). CDR3 sequence (DNA): TGTGCCAGTAGTATTCAGTTCAGCCGCACAGATACGCAGTATTTT. This sequence encodes CASSIQFSRTDTQYF.

The sample holds a few counts of this clonotype. This chain uses TRBV6-5 with TRBJ1-1, with D tentatively TRBD1 (5 bases). Germline assignment: CDR1 MNHEY and CDR2 SVGAGI. V gave up 0 bases and J gave up 4 bases, with 15 bases separating them. CDR3 length: 16 amino acids. The CDR3 DNA follows: TGTGCCAGCAGTTACTCGAGGATCGGGGGGATCACTGAAGCTTTCTTT. Its translation: CASSYSRIGGITEAFF.

In DNA form, the CDR3 reads TGTGCCACCAGCAGAGAGAGCCGTAGCAATCAGCCCCAGCATTTT. Translated, it gives CATSRESRSNQPQHF. The chain is built from TRBV15 and TRBJ1-5, with D unclear. The CDR3 is 15 amino acids. V lost 0 bases to trimming and J lost 0 bases, with 6 bases between them. The V gene's germline CDR1 is LNHNV and CDR2 YYDKDF (reference sequence).

The chain combines TRBV28 with TRBJ1-1; D may be TRBD1 (5 bases). Germline V lookup: CDR1 MDHEN, CDR2 SYDVKM. Trimming stripped 6 bases from V and 5 bases from J, with 22 bases between. The CDR3 is 16 residues long. The CDR3 loop is CASSRSWGIRETEAFF. CDR3 in DNA: TGTGCCAGCAGCCGTTCGTGGGGAATCAGGGAAACTGAAGCTTTCTTT.

The table lists this clonotype with a few counts. The chain combines TRBV20-1 with TRBJ1-2, with 9 nucleotides matching TRBD1. V was clipped by 6 bases and J by 6 bases; unmatched bases: 8. This CDR3 contains 13 residues. Germline V gene lookup returns CDR1 DFQATT and CDR2 SNEGSKA (reference sequence). CDR3 protein: CSAIQGAYNGYTF. The CDR3 DNA reads TGCAGTGCAATACAGGGGGCCTACAATGGCTACACCTTC.

This clonotype came up a few times. The gene calls are TRBV7-9 and TRBJ2-2, with D unclear. V lost 1 base to trimming and J lost 0 bases, with 15 bases between them. The CDR3 runs 18 residues. From germline, CDR1 is SEHNR and CDR2 FQNEAQ (reference sequence). CDR3 in amino acids: CASSLVFRRESNTGELFF. CDR3 sequence (DNA): TGTGCCAGCAGCTTAGTGTTCAGGAGAGAATCGAACACCGGGGAGCTGTTTTTT.